Each of the 15 T cell receptor beta chains below was sequenced from the same sample in a study of shared T cell receptors in the human thymus. Sequenced by immunoSEQ multiplex PCR; TCRdb stores in-frame clones only, minus some. The sample includes about 380,000 clones, approximately 95% of them seen just once. Specimen: thymocytes. The receptor set was obtained from a human donor.

V and J are TRBV7-2 and TRBJ2-7, with D tentatively TRBD2 (5 bases). CDR3 length equals 12 residues. Germline V gene data show CDR1 as SGHTA and CDR2 as FQGNSA. Trimming took off 4 bases at V and 9 bases at J, with 13 bases between the two ends. CDR3 amino acids: CASSSSSGRQYF. DNA of the CDR3: TGTGCCAGCAGCTCCTCGTCGGGGAGGCAGTACTTC.

The chain has TRBV29-1 and TRBJ2-7; D is possibly TRBD1 or TRBD2 (6 bases each). Germline V gives CDR1 SQVTM, CDR2 ANQGSEA. Trimming removed 0 bases at V and 1 base at J, with 16 bases between. CDR3 length: 16 amino acids. The CDR3 spells CSVEDPRGPESYEQYF. The CDR3 DNA is TGCAGCGTTGAAGATCCCCGGGGGCCGGAATCCTACGAGCAGTACTTC.

This chain links TRBV28 with TRBJ2-3; D ambiguous. The CDR3 is 15 residues long. Germline assignment: CDR1 MDHEN and CDR2 SYDVKM. Trimming removed 9 bases from V and 1 base from J, with 17 bases in between. CDR3 sequence (DNA): TGTGCCAGTTCCCGGCAAACCCTCCGCACAGATACGCAGTATTTT. It translates to CASSRQTLRTDTQYF. Full variable domain (remainder filled in from reference TRBV28 and TRBJ2-3): DVKVTQSSRYLVKRTGEKVFLECVQDMDHENMFWYRQDPGLGLRLIYFSYDVKMKEKGDIPEGYSVSREKKERFSLILESASTNQTSMYLCASSRQTLRTDTQYFGPGTRLTVL.

The V and J genes are TRBV2 and TRBJ2-1; D perhaps matches TRBD1 (6 bases). V was trimmed by 2 bases and J by 4 bases, leaving 6 bases between them. CDR1 and CDR2 from the germline V gene are SNHLY and FYNNEI. This CDR3 is built from 13 residues. As DNA, the CDR3 is TGTGCCAGCAGTGAACAGGGGTACAATGAGCAGTTCTTC. This encodes CASSEQGYNEQFF.

CDR3 region: CASSPQGLAEKDTQYF. CDR3 DNA sequence: TGTGCCAGCAGCCCACAGGGACTAGCGGAGAAGGATACGCAGTATTTT. The rearrangement links TRBV9 to TRBJ2-3; TRBD2 matches 11 bases. The CDR3 contains 16 residues. The J segment lost 6 bases and the V segment lost 4 bases, leaving 10 bases of the junction unmatched. Germline CDR1 and CDR2: SGDLS and YYNGEE.

The chain joins TRBV5-5 to TRBJ2-3; tentative D call: TRBD1 (6 bases). CDR1 SGHKS and CDR2 YYEKEE come from the germline V gene (reference sequence). The germline V and J ends were trimmed by 0 bases and 5 bases, with 19 bases remaining between them. The CDR3 spans 17 residues. The CDR3 DNA follows: TGTGCCAGCAGCTTGGCCGTATCTCAGGGGCCGGGAGATACGCAGTATTTT. It is translated as CASSLAVSQGPGDTQYF.

In this sample, this clone turned up once. The chain has TRBV4-2 and TRBJ2-5; possibly TRBD2 for D (5 bases). V was shortened by 0 bases and J by 5 bases, with 13 bases between the two germline ends. Germline CDR1 LGHNA, CDR2 YNFKEQ. The CDR3 contains 15 residues. The CDR3 sequence is CASSQDLAEVETQYF. In DNA, the CDR3 is TGTGCCAGCAGCCAAGACCTCGCGGAGGTTGAGACCCAGTACTTC.

CDR3 protein: CASSSTTRSYEQYF. The CDR3 bases are TGTGCCAGCAGCTCCACCACGCGCTCCTACGAGCAGTACTTC. The chain links TRBV28 to TRBJ2-7; D gene uncertain. Germline assignment: CDR1 MDHEN and CDR2 SYDVKM. The germline V and J ends were trimmed by 6 bases and 0 bases, with 12 bases remaining between them. The CDR3 runs 14 residues.

The V call is TRBV5-4, the J call TRBJ2-1; D call uncertain. CDR3 length: 15 residues. Trimming pared 1 base from V and 4 bases from J, leaving 12 bases between. Germline V CDR1 and CDR2: SGHNT, YYREEE (reference sequence). The CDR3 spells CASSLWSGSYNEQFF. The DNA of the CDR3 is TGTGCCAGCAGCTTGTGGTCTGGTAGTTACAATGAGCAGTTCTTC. Drawing the rest from reference TRBV5-4 and TRBJ2-1, the complete variable domain is ETGVTQSPTHLIKTRGQQVTLRCSSQSGHNTVSWYQQALGQGPQFIFQYYREEENGRGNFPPRFSGLQFPNYSSELNVNALELDDSALYLCASSLWSGSYNEQFFGPGTRLTVL.

V is TRBV10-3 and J is TRBJ2-7, with 9 bases lining up with TRBD2. The length of the CDR3 is 15 residues. The V gene's germline CDR1 is ENHRY and CDR2 SYGVKD. J was trimmed by 4 bases and V by 6 bases; bases with no gene match: 10. As DNA, the CDR3 is TGTGCCATCAGGGAAAATAGCGGGAGTAGTTACGAGCAGTACTTC. The encoded protein is CAIRENSGSSYEQYF.

This chain links TRBV15 with TRBJ2-7; 9 nucleotides agree with TRBD1. Trimming removed 1 base from V and 2 bases from J; junction bases left unmatched: 12. Germline V lookup: CDR1 LNHNV, CDR2 YYDKDF (reference sequence). The CDR3 is made up of 18 amino acids. This chain's CDR3 is CATSRVKGAGQGTYEQYF. CDR3 nucleotide sequence: TGTGCCACCAGCAGAGTCAAAGGGGCGGGACAGGGCACCTACGAGCAGTACTTC.

The gene calls are TRBV7-2 and TRBJ2-3; TRBD1 matches at 7 bases. The CDR3 has 14 amino acids. V lost 5 bases to trimming and J lost 2 bases; unmatched junction nucleotides: 4. From germline, CDR1 is SGHTA and CDR2 FQGNSA. The CDR3 sequence is CASSRQGFTDTQYF. The CDR3 bases are TGTGCCAGCAGCCGACAGGGATTCACAGATACGCAGTATTTT.

The J gene is TRBJ2-7, the V gene TRBV27; 9 bases match TRBD1. With 5 bases clipped from V and 5 bases from J, the junction kept 10 bases outside the gene matches. The CDR3 consists of 15 residues. Germline V CDR1 and CDR2: MNHEY, SMNVEV (reference sequence). CDR3 nucleotides: TGTGCCAGCAGTCTACTTAGACAGGGGGAGGACGAGCAGTACTTC. Residues: CASSLLRQGEDEQYF.

This clone has just one count. This rearrangement joins TRBV10-2 to TRBJ1-1; possible D gene TRBD1, 5 bases. The CDR3 runs 15 residues. The V end lost 8 bases, the J end lost 6 bases, and 22 bases lay between the germline ends. CDR1 WSHSY and CDR2 SAAADI come from the germline V gene. The CDR3 DNA reads as TGCGCCAGCGGGAAGCGCAGGGTATTAGTCCCTGAAGCTTTCTTT. This codes for CASGKRRVLVPEAFF.

The gene calls are TRBV7-9 and TRBJ2-1; D gene unclear. The V gene lost 7 bases and the J gene lost 4 bases, with 14 bases spanning the gap. The germline gives CDR1 SEHNR, CDR2 FQNEAQ (reference sequence). The CDR3 is made up of 14 amino acids. CDR3 sequence: CASTSKRQYNEQFF. The CDR3, as DNA: TGTGCCAGCACTTCCAAGAGGCAGTACAATGAGCAGTTCTTC.